The 28 T cell receptor beta chains below all came from one sample that was sequenced in a study of T cells after yellow fever vaccination. TCRdb independently ran MiXCR on the 5' RACE reads; one entry per CDR3 protein. The repertoire holds around 320,000 distinct CDR3 sequences, about 10% seen once, with over 3% in the top ten. The sample in question was CD4+ T cells sorted from PBMCs, obtained 45 days after the yellow fever booster vaccination. The receptors were sampled from a man aged 18 to 29 who received the YFV17D yellow fever vaccine.

This rearrangement joins TRBV12-3 or TRBV12-4 to TRBJ1-4; D unresolved. The V end lost 7 bases, the J end lost 5 bases, and 17 bases lay between the germline ends. The CDR3 is 15 amino acids. CDR3 in amino acids: CASKLLGSGNEKLFF. Written as DNA, the CDR3 is TGTGCCAGCAAACTGTTAGGCAGCGGGAATGAAAAACTGTTTTTT.

This clonotype was counted at least ten times. The rearrangement joins TRBV7-2 to TRBJ2-1; TRBD2 matches 11 bases. The trim removed 1 base at V and 9 bases at J, leaving 5 bases unmatched. The CDR3 sequence is 15 residues long. CDR1 is SGHTA, CDR2 FQGNSA, per germline. The CDR3, as DNA: TGTGCCAGCAGCTTAGTAGCGGGGGGGTATGGTGAGCAGTTCTTC. Encoded protein: CASSLVAGGYGEQFF.

Many counts were recorded for this clonotype. The chain combines TRBV4-3 with TRBJ1-4; the D is unclear. The CDR3 covers 15 residues. Germline lookup yields CDR1 LGHNA and CDR2 YSLEER. V gave up 4 bases and J gave up 7 bases, with 16 bases separating them. For the CDR3, the DNA is TGCGCCAGCAGCCCGGATCTTGGCGGGGTTGAAAAACTGTTTTTT. Translating gives CASSPDLGGVEKLFF.

This clonotype was seen a handful of times. V gene TRBV15 combines with J gene TRBJ2-3, with 7 bases aligning to TRBD2. V shed 0 bases, J shed 6 bases, and the junction held 6 bases outside the gene matches. This CDR3 has 15 amino acids. The germline gives CDR1 LNHNV, CDR2 YYDKDF (reference sequence). CDR3 sequence (DNA): TGTGCCACCAGCAGAGACGTACTAGCGTCTGATACGCAGTATTTT. It specifies CATSRDVLASDTQYF. Full variable domain (rest looked up from reference TRBV15 and TRBJ2-3): DAMVIQNPRYQVTQFGKPVTLSCSQTLNHNVMYWYQQKSSQAPKLLFHYYDKDFNNEADTPDNFQSRRPNTSFCFLDIRSPGLGDTAMYLCATSRDVLASDTQYFGPGTRLTVL.

The V call is TRBV3-1, the J call TRBJ1-2, with D uncertain. The CDR3 spans 13 residues. The germline V gene encodes CDR1 LGHDT and CDR2 YNNKEL (reference sequence). The V end was cut by 0 bases, the J end by 4 bases, with 6 bases between. CDR3 DNA: TGTGCCAGCAGCCAAGAGGGCCTCTATGGCTACACCTTC. It encodes CASSQEGLYGYTF.

This clonotype was found a few times. The CDR3 coding sequence is TGTGCCAGCAGTGGTGACAGAAGTTCACCCCTCCACTTT. Translating it yields CASSGDRSSPLHF. This chain connects TRBV12-3 or TRBV12-4 to TRBJ1-6; tentative D call: TRBD1 (5 bases). The germline V and J ends were trimmed by 5 bases and 9 bases, with 11 bases remaining between them. This CDR3 contains 13 residues.

This clonotype was observed a few times. This rearrangement joins TRBV5-1 to TRBJ1-1, with D unresolved. This CDR3 has 14 amino acids. Per the germline V gene, CDR1 is SGHRS and CDR2 is YFSETQ. Deletions cut 0 bases from V and 5 bases from J, with 11 bases between. CDR3 coding DNA: TGCGCCAGCAGCTTGGATGGGGTTGAAACTGAAGCTTTCTTT. As protein: CASSLDGVETEAFF.

The chain employs TRBV24-1 and TRBJ1-5; D is uncertain. The CDR3 runs 10 residues. In germline, CDR1 is KGHDR, CDR2 SFDVKD. V lost 9 bases, J lost 2 bases, and 1 base lay in between. In DNA form, the CDR3 reads TGTGCCACCGGCAATCAGCCCCAGCATTTT. Its protein product is CATGNQPQHF.

This clonotype was observed many times. The CDR3 region is CASSLAWDSSYNEQFF. CDR3 coding DNA: TGTGCCAGCAGCTTAGCGTGGGACTCTTCATACAATGAGCAGTTCTTC. The V call is TRBV7-2, the J call TRBJ2-1, with a weak D call TRBD2 (6 bases). Germline V gives CDR1 SGHTA, CDR2 FQGNSA. The V gene lost 0 bases and the J gene lost 4 bases, with 13 bases spanning the gap. This CDR3 region has 16 residues.

This rearrangement joins TRBV5-1 to TRBJ1-2; no definite D call. The CDR3 has 13 amino acids. V was clipped by 0 bases and J by 7 bases, with 10 bases between them. Per the germline V gene, CDR1 is SGHRS and CDR2 is YFSETQ. CDR3 nucleotides: TGCGCCAGCAGCTTGGATCCGGTAGGTGGCTACACCTTC. Amino acids: CASSLDPVGGYTF.

This sequence joins TRBV30 and TRBJ2-2; TRBD1 agrees at 9 bases. Germline loops: CDR1 GTSNPN, CDR2 SVGIG (reference sequence). The CDR3 is made up of 15 amino acids. J was trimmed by 1 base and V by 7 bases; bases with no gene match: 7. The CDR3 region has the DNA TGTGCCTACCCGCCGGGACAGGGGAACACCGGGGAGCTGTTTTTT. Translated: CAYPPGQGNTGELFF.

The chain recombines TRBV4-1 with TRBJ2-2; D not certain. Germline CDR1 reads MGHRA; CDR2 reads YSYEKL. The CDR3 has 15 residues. V lost 0 bases and J 4 bases, leaving 9 bases between the germline ends. The CDR3 region is CASSQEGTRTGELFF. The DNA for the CDR3 is TGCGCCAGCAGCCAAGAGGGAACTCGCACCGGGGAGCTGTTTTTT.

The chain carries TRBV19 and TRBJ1-2, with TRBD1 as a possible D gene (6 bases). This CDR3 is built from 13 residues. The ends were cut back, 8 bases at V and 7 bases at J, with 17 bases in the middle. The germline CDR1 and CDR2 sequences are LNHDA and SQIVND (reference sequence). As DNA, the CDR3 is TGTGCCAGTCAATCAGGACAGCCTTCTGGCTACACCTTC. It codes for CASQSGQPSGYTF.

This clonotype has only a few counts. The genes are TRBV2 and TRBJ2-5, with a tentative D call TRBD2 (5 bases). In germline, CDR1 is SNHLY, CDR2 FYNNEI. The CDR3 sequence is 13 residues long. V shed 4 bases and J shed 5 bases, with 11 bases lying between them. Here the CDR3 reads CASSGGWIETQYF. In DNA form, the CDR3 reads TGTGCCAGCAGTGGCGGGTGGATCGAGACCCAGTACTTC.

This chain joins TRBV5-1 and TRBJ2-1, with D uncertain. The ends were cut back, 0 bases at V and 2 bases at J, with 6 bases in the middle. This CDR3 is built from 14 residues. In germline, CDR1 is SGHRS, CDR2 YFSETQ. CDR3 protein: CASSLEAAYNEQFF. The CDR3 coding sequence is TGCGCCAGCAGCTTGGAAGCCGCCTACAATGAGCAGTTCTTC.

The chain uses TRBV7-2 and TRBJ1-2; the match to TRBD1 covers 8 bases. Losses at the gene ends were 3 bases for V and 7 bases for J; bases not matched to a gene: 7. From germline, CDR1 is SGHTA and CDR2 FQGNSA. This CDR3 spans 14 amino acids. CDR3 region: CASSFTDREGGYTF. DNA for the CDR3: TGTGCCAGCAGCTTTACGGACAGGGAGGGTGGCTACACCTTC.

This chain links TRBV20-1 with TRBJ1-2; D possibly corresponds to TRBD1 (5 bases). This CDR3 is 14 amino acids long. Looked up from germline, CDR1 is DFQATT and CDR2 is SNEGSKA (reference sequence). Trimming removed 0 bases at V and 5 bases at J, with 13 bases between. Here the CDR3 reads CSARDRGSGYGYTF. The CDR3 DNA sequence: TGCAGTGCTAGAGATCGTGGGTCAGGGTATGGCTACACCTTC.

The chain couples TRBV6-4 to TRBJ2-3; D may be TRBD1 (5 bases). Trimming cost V 1 base and J 0 bases, with 8 bases left between them. CDR1 and CDR2 (germline): MRHNA, SNTAGT. The CDR3 contains 15 residues. The CDR3 DNA is TGTGCCAGCAGTGACTTAGGGGCAAGCACAGATACGCAGTATTTT. It specifies CASSDLGASTDTQYF.

This clonotype was found a few times. Here the CDR3 reads CASSQAERGVSEQYF. The CDR3 coding sequence is TGTGCCAGCAGCCAAGCCGAGAGGGGGGTGAGCGAGCAGTACTTC. V is TRBV3-1 and J is TRBJ2-7; perhaps D is TRBD1 or TRBD2 (6 bases each). The germline gives CDR1 LGHDT, CDR2 YNNKEL (reference sequence). Trimming left V 1 base short and J 6 bases short, with 16 bases between. The CDR3 consists of 15 residues.

This clonotype showed up many times. The CDR3 DNA reads as TGCAGTGCTAACAGCTACAATGAGCAGTTCTTC. Its translation: CSANSYNEQFF. This chain links TRBV20-1 with TRBJ2-1; D gene ambiguous. Trimming took off 4 bases at V and 3 bases at J, with 4 bases between the two ends. The germline gives CDR1 DFQATT, CDR2 SNEGSKA (reference sequence). The CDR3 totals 11 residues.

V usage is TRBV20-1 and J usage is TRBJ1-6; tentatively, D is TRBD1 (6 bases). The CDR3 sequence is 15 residues long. Trimming shortened V by 0 bases and J by 6 bases, and 12 bases separated the two germline ends. CDR1 and CDR2 (germline): DFQATT, SNEGSKA (reference sequence). The CDR3 DNA is TGCAGTGCTAGAGACGGGACACGGCGTAATTCACCCCTCCACTTT. Translation: CSARDGTRRNSPLHF.

V is TRBV4-3 and J is TRBJ1-6; D gene uncertain. Deletions cut 0 bases from V and 7 bases from J, with 25 bases between. Germline V lookup: CDR1 LGHNA, CDR2 YSLEER. The CDR3 runs to 20 residues. DNA for the CDR3: TGCGCCAGCAGCCAAGATCGGGTTGACCGGCCGTTAACAGCCAATTCACCCCTCCACTTT. Residues: CASSQDRVDRPLTANSPLHF.

This clonotype has ten or more counts. V usage is TRBV7-6 and J usage is TRBJ2-3; 10 positions match TRBD1. The CDR3 is 14 amino acids. The trim removed 6 bases at V and 3 bases at J, leaving 3 bases unmatched. Germline CDR1 SGHVS, CDR2 FNYEAQ. The DNA for the CDR3 is TGTGCCAGCAGTTGGGGACAGGGGACAGATACGCAGTATTTT. It specifies CASSWGQGTDTQYF. Complete variable domain (other parts from reference TRBV7-6 and TRBJ2-3): GAGVSQSPRYKVTKRGQDVALRCDPISGHVSLYWYRQALGQGPEFLTYFNYEAQQDKSGLPNDRFSAERPEGSISTLTIQRTEQRDSAMYRCASSWGQGTDTQYFGPGTRLTVL.

V and J are TRBV3-1 and TRBJ2-3; D remains ambiguous. The germline gives CDR1 LGHDT, CDR2 YNNKEL (reference sequence). This CDR3 spans 14 amino acids. Trimming shortened V by 1 base and J by 4 bases, and 9 bases separated the two germline ends. The CDR3 DNA sequence: TGTGCCAGCAGCCAAGCTACATCGTCAGATACGCAGTATTTT. This encodes CASSQATSSDTQYF.

This rearrangement joins TRBV12-5 to TRBJ2-1; tentative D call: TRBD1 (8 bases). CDR3 length: 13 residues. The germline CDR1 and CDR2 sequences are LGHNT and FRNRAP. V was shortened by 6 bases and J by 6 bases, with 12 bases between the two germline ends. CDR3 residues: CASGQGEGNEQFF. The CDR3 nucleotides are TGTGCTAGTGGACAGGGGGAGGGCAATGAGCAGTTCTTC.

The rearrangement joins TRBV29-1 to TRBJ2-5; D is possibly TRBD2 (5 bases). The V end lost 1 base, the J end lost 4 bases, and 10 bases lay between the germline ends. The CDR3 runs 13 residues. Germline CDR1 SQVTM, CDR2 ANQGSEA. CDR3 sequence (DNA): TGCAGCGTTGAAGGAACGGGGAGAGAGACCCAGTACTTC. As protein: CSVEGTGRETQYF.

V usage is TRBV5-1 and J usage is TRBJ1-5; 7 bases line up with TRBD1. Germline V gene data show CDR1 as SGHRS and CDR2 as YFSETQ. The CDR3 is 15 amino acids. The trim removed 4 bases at V and 6 bases at J, leaving 10 bases unmatched. The CDR3 DNA is TGCGCCAGCAGCGAAACAGGGGAAGCGGGTCAGCCCCAGCATTTT. Translated: CASSETGEAGQPQHF.

The chain carries TRBV24-1 and TRBJ1-2; TRBD1 matches at 7 bases. The CDR3 length is 14 residues. After removal of 2 bases from V and 5 bases from J, the junction contained 4 bases not matched to a gene. Germline V lookup: CDR1 KGHDR, CDR2 SFDVKD. This chain's CDR3 is CATSDSQGPYGYTF. DNA for the CDR3: TGTGCCACCAGTGATTCACAGGGGCCTTATGGCTACACCTTC.